A single sample gave rise to the 24 T cell receptor beta chains below, sequenced in a study of cytomegalovirus exposure and HLA in healthy donors. Some clones are missing from TCRdb's copy, which holds only in-frame ones; the method was immunoSEQ multiplex PCR. The data show some 150,000 clones, roughly 89% seen once. Material for sequencing was PBMCs. The receptors shown here come from a young man in good health and CMV-seropositive.

This chain uses TRBV2 with TRBJ1-1; unclear D gene. The V end lost 3 bases, the J end lost 1 base, and 9 bases lay between the germline ends. Germline values: CDR1 SNHLY, CDR2 FYNNEI. This CDR3 comprises 14 residues. The CDR3 DNA reads TGTGCCAGCAGTGAGCTTCAGCGGAACACTGAAGCTTTCTTT. Residues: CASSELQRNTEAFF. Combining the CDR3 with reference TRBV2 and TRBJ1-1 gives the whole variable domain EPEVTQTPSHQVTQMGQEVILRCVPISNHLYFYWYRQILGQKVEFLVSFYNNEISEKSEIFDDQFSVERPDGSNFTLKIRSTKLEDSAMYFCASSELQRNTEAFFGQGTRLTVV.

The genes are TRBV30 and TRBJ2-7; 12 bases match TRBD2. The V gene's germline CDR1 is GTSNPN and CDR2 SVGIG (reference sequence). The V gene end was trimmed by 3 bases and the J gene end by 3 bases; junction bases not matched to a gene: 3. The CDR3 totals 14 residues. CDR3 nucleotides: TGTGCCTGGAGAGGACTAGCGGGACACTACGAGCAGTACTTC. Translated: CAWRGLAGHYEQYF.

The CDR3 protein is CASSPGTAITDTQYF. The CDR3 DNA sequence: TGTGCCAGCAGCCCTGGGACAGCCATCACAGATACGCAGTATTTT. The chain recombines TRBV9 with TRBJ2-3; the match to TRBD1 covers 7 bases. V lost 4 bases, J lost 2 bases, and 7 bases stayed unmatched. This CDR3 spans 15 amino acids. CDR1 and CDR2 (germline): SGDLS, YYNGEE.

This rearrangement joins TRBV20-1 to TRBJ2-3; D is unresolved. The CDR3 is 11 amino acids. V lost 4 bases and J 5 bases, leaving 7 bases between the germline ends. Per the germline V gene, CDR1 is DFQATT and CDR2 is SNEGSKA (reference sequence). The CDR3 spells CSAKPEDTQYF. In DNA form, the CDR3 reads TGCAGTGCTAAGCCTGAAGATACGCAGTATTTT.

This clone was picked up a small number of times. The genes are TRBV6-5 and TRBJ1-1; tentative D call: TRBD1 (6 bases). The germline V gene has CDR1 MNHEY and CDR2 SVGAGI. The CDR3 contains 13 residues. V was shortened by 6 bases and J by 0 bases, with 8 bases between the two germline ends. CDR3 residues: CASRTGMNTEAFF. CDR3 coding DNA: TGTGCCAGCAGGACAGGAATGAACACTGAAGCTTTCTTT.

CDR3 DNA: TGTGCCAGCAGCTCCGGACAGGGGGGTCGGACCGGGGAGCTGTTTTTT. Translation: CASSSGQGGRTGELFF. J is TRBJ2-2 and V is TRBV13, with 10 bases aligning to TRBD1. The CDR3 covers 16 residues. CDR1 PRHDT and CDR2 FYEKMQ come from the germline V gene (reference sequence). V lost 4 bases and J lost 5; bases outside the gene matches: 7.

The J gene is TRBJ2-1, the V gene TRBV27; 7 bases align to TRBD2. The CDR3 extends over 14 amino acids. V was pared by 3 bases and J by 9 bases, with 8 bases of the junction left unmatched. CDR1 and CDR2 from the germline V gene are MNHEY and SMNVEV (reference sequence). CDR3 loop: CASSFFGGWVEQFF. For the CDR3, the DNA is TGTGCCAGCAGTTTTTTCGGGGGGTGGGTTGAGCAGTTCTTC.

To note about this clone: At one of its ends the junction is not consistent with the germline gene, which may arise from a read error. The chain has TRBV2 and TRBJ1-5, with no clear D. The CDR3 consists of 13 residues. CDR1 and CDR2 from the germline V gene are SNHLY and FYNNEI. CDR3 region: CAGRRRSNQPQHF. The CDR3 bases are TGTGCCGGCAGGCGGCGGAGCAATCAGCCCCAGCATTTT.

The count of this clone is one. The V gene is TRBV9, the J gene TRBJ1-5, with D maybe TRBD1 (6 bases). Trimming took 4 bases from V and 4 from J, leaving 12 bases between them. This CDR3 has 14 amino acids. The germline V gene encodes CDR1 SGDLS and CDR2 YYNGEE. The CDR3 DNA sequence: TGTGCCAGCAGCCCCGAGGGGGGGAATCAGCCCCAGCATTTT. Residues: CASSPEGGNQPQHF. Looking up the rest from reference TRBV9 and TRBJ1-5 gives the full variable domain: DSGVTQTPKHLITATGQRVTLRCSPRSGDLSVYWYQQSLDQGLQFLIQYYNGEERAKGNILERFSAQQFPDLHSELNLSSLELGDSALYFCASSPEGGNQPQHFGDGTRLSIL.

This rearrangement joins TRBV19 to TRBJ2-3, with 8 nucleotides matching TRBD1. V was pared by 10 bases and J by 6 bases, with 9 bases of the junction left unmatched. The CDR3 contains 13 residues. The germline V gene has CDR1 LNHDA and CDR2 SQIVND (reference sequence). CDR3 residues: CATCQGAWDTQYF. The CDR3 coding sequence is TGTGCCACGTGCCAGGGGGCCTGGGATACGCAGTATTTT. Together with reference TRBV19 and TRBJ2-3, the CDR3 gives the full variable domain: DGGITQSPKYLFRKEGQNVTLSCEQNLNHDAMYWYRQDPGQGLRLIYYSQIVNDFQKGDIAEGYSVSREKKESFPLTVTSAQKNPTAFYLCATCQGAWDTQYFGPGTRLTVL.

In its sample, this clone is medium-sized. The identical CDR3 is also encoded by other nucleotide sequences in the sample. The genes are TRBV6-5 and TRBJ1-4, with D possibly being TRBD1 (5 bases). Trimming stripped 6 bases from V and 0 bases from J, with 11 bases between. This CDR3 has 15 amino acids. Germline lookup yields CDR1 MNHEY and CDR2 SVGAGI. The CDR3, as DNA: TGTGCCAGCAGCCTGACAGCCTCAACTAATGAAAAACTGTTTTTT. Translating gives CASSLTASTNEKLFF.

The V and J genes are TRBV20-1 and TRBJ1-2; D not certain. The CDR3 sequence is 11 residues long. CDR1 DFQATT and CDR2 SNEGSKA come from the germline V gene (reference sequence). V gave up 6 bases and J gave up 7 bases, with 12 bases separating them. The CDR3 reads CSAGIEGGYTF. CDR3 nucleotides: TGCAGTGCCGGCATTGAGGGTGGCTACACCTTC.

The chain combines TRBV28 with TRBJ1-2; the match to TRBD1 covers 10 bases. V was clipped by 3 bases and J by 7 bases; unmatched bases: 5. This CDR3 is built from 14 residues. Germline V gives CDR1 MDHEN, CDR2 SYDVKM. The CDR3 DNA reads as TGTGCCAGCAGTTTGAGGACAGGGGGATTTGGCTACACCTTC. It yields the protein CASSLRTGGFGYTF.

The chain recombines TRBV25-1 with TRBJ1-1; tentatively, D is TRBD1 (5 bases). In germline, CDR1 is MGHDK, CDR2 SYGVNS. Between the trimmed V and J ends, which lost 6 bases and 8 bases, there was a span of 16 bases. This CDR3 spans 13 amino acids. CDR3 nucleotides: TGTGCCAGCAGGAAGGGCGCAGGGCGAGAAGCTTTCTTT. This gives the protein CASRKGAGREAFF.

The chain combines TRBV18 with TRBJ1-1, with 7 bases fitting TRBD1. Germline V CDR1 and CDR2: KGHSH, LQKENI. This CDR3 spans 17 amino acids. Germline trimming cut 6 bases from V and 6 bases from J; bases unmatched to any gene: 19. CDR3 in amino acids: CASSRLAPQRGPAEAFF. Written as DNA, the CDR3 is TGTGCCAGCTCCCGGTTGGCGCCCCAAAGGGGGCCGGCTGAAGCTTTCTTT. The full variable domain, with the rest looked up from reference TRBV18 and TRBJ1-1, is NAGVMQNPRHLVRRRGQEARLRCSPMKGHSHVYWYRQLPEEGLKFMVYLQKENIIDESGMPKERFSAEFPKEGPSILRIQQVVRGDSAAYFCASSRLAPQRGPAEAFFGQGTRLTVV.

This clone was detected once. The gene calls are TRBV27 and TRBJ1-1; D is uncertain. V was trimmed by 0 bases and J by 11 bases, leaving 16 bases between them. CDR3 length: 14 residues. CDR1 and CDR2 from the germline V gene are MNHEY and SMNVEV (reference sequence). The CDR3 sequence: CASSLSTVRDKAFF. In DNA form, the CDR3 reads TGTGCCAGCAGTTTATCCACAGTGCGGGATAAGGCTTTCTTT.

The V gene is TRBV27, the J gene TRBJ1-2; 9 bases agree with TRBD1. Germline V gives CDR1 MNHEY, CDR2 SMNVEV (reference sequence). The CDR3 has 16 amino acids. The V and J ends lost 0 bases and 4 bases, in that order; junction bases with no gene match: 6. In nucleotides, the CDR3 is TGTGCCAGCAGTTTATCGGGACAGGGAGGAATCTATGGCTACACCTTC. It encodes CASSLSGQGGIYGYTF.

This clone was counted once. The chain recombines TRBV6-5 with TRBJ2-1; a possible D gene is TRBD2 (5 bases). Germline CDR1 MNHEY, CDR2 SVGAGI. The CDR3 has 12 residues. Trimming cost V 0 bases and J 9 bases, with 6 bases left between them. Written as DNA, the CDR3 is TGTGCCAGCAGTTACTCGACTACTGAGCAGTTCTTC. It specifies CASSYSTTEQFF.

This clone was counted once. This chain connects TRBV4-2 to TRBJ1-1, with D maybe TRBD1 (5 bases). Looked up from germline, CDR1 is LGHNA and CDR2 is YNFKEQ. The CDR3 is made up of 14 amino acids. V shed 4 bases and J shed 1 base, with 10 bases lying between them. The CDR3 DNA follows: TGTGCCAGCAGCCCCTATGGGGCGAACACTGAAGCTTTCTTT. Translated: CASSPYGANTEAFF.

The rearrangement joins TRBV15 to TRBJ2-1; 8 nucleotides match TRBD1. The germline gives CDR1 LNHNV, CDR2 YYDKDF (reference sequence). J was trimmed by 12 bases and V by 5 bases; bases with no gene match: 12. CDR3 length: 14 amino acids. CDR3 protein: CATSPGTGRRGQFF. Here the CDR3 DNA reads TGTGCCACCAGCCCCGGGACAGGCCGTAGGGGGCAGTTCTTC.

CDR3 protein: CSVRTETYEQYF. DNA of the CDR3: TGCAGCGTGAGGACAGAGACCTACGAGCAGTACTTC. This rearrangement joins TRBV29-1 to TRBJ2-7, with TRBD1 as a possible D gene (6 bases). Deletions cut 6 bases from V and 2 bases from J, with 11 bases between. CDR3 length equals 12 residues. Germline CDR1 and CDR2: SQVTM and ANQGSEA.

V and J are TRBV28 and TRBJ1-5; D unresolved. Trimming pared 2 bases from V and 0 bases from J, leaving 11 bases between. Germline V gene sequence: CDR1 MDHEN, CDR2 SYDVKM. This CDR3 has 16 amino acids. The chain's CDR3 is CASSLDVQTSNQPQHF. The CDR3 nucleotides are TGTGCCAGCAGTTTAGACGTACAGACTAGCAATCAGCCCCAGCATTTT.

The chain has TRBV6-1 and TRBJ2-7, with D perhaps matching TRBD2 (6 bases). Germline V lookup: CDR1 MNHNS, CDR2 SASEGT. This CDR3 has 13 amino acids. The germline V and J ends were trimmed by 4 bases and 3 bases, with 10 bases remaining between them. DNA for the CDR3: TGTGCCAGCAGTGGGGACTTAAACTACGAGCAGTACTTC. It translates to CASSGDLNYEQYF.

This chain connects TRBV29-1 to TRBJ2-3, with TRBD1 matching over 9 bases. CDR1 SQVTM and CDR2 ANQGSEA come from the germline V gene. The CDR3 covers 14 residues. V lost 6 bases to trimming and J lost 2 bases; unmatched junction nucleotides: 6. Here the CDR3 reads CSVNTGGTTDTQYF. Written as DNA, the CDR3 is TGCAGCGTCAACACAGGGGGCACCACAGATACGCAGTATTTT.